One TCR beta chain is described in this entry. Its antigen is currently not known. No base quality information exists; no much larger clone differs at one position. The donors were healthy, HIV-negative adults with no recently reported acute infections or vaccinations. Every donor was a Caucasian adult living in Nashville, Tennessee, USA. Magnetic negative selection was used to enrich CD4+ T cells, after which naive cells were positively selected on CD45RA and the negative fraction became the memory subset. Blood was collected by leukapheresis, and PBMCs were isolated by Ficoll-Histopaque density gradient centrifugation and then cryopreserved in liquid nitrogen vapor phase. Analytical flow cytometry was used to check the purity and quantity of each magnetically sorted T cell population. Each sorted fraction had its genomic DNA isolated and then quantified by UV absorbance on a Nanodrop 2000c. The data were taken from a study of shared clonotypes between healthy human individuals (dated by TCRdb to 2018 to 2021). Study-level background: A couple of women and three men aged 18 to 49 years were included in the cohort. Per donor, leukapheresis produced somewhere between about 0.94 and 9.5 billion PBMCs. To increase sequencing depth and limit assay-specific biases, different laboratories used diverse techniques to prepare libraries and sequence TCR repertoires. For each donor, three plates each were used for CD4 naive and CD4 memory, two plates were used for CD8 naive, and one plate was used for CD8 memory. To estimate repertoire size and how much clonotype sharing occurs between individuals, the study deeply sequenced the blood TCR repertoires of roughly 5 healthy adults. Overall study results and their limits: Sampling was limited to blood, and TCR repertoires in tissue likely differ from TCR repertoires in blood. Sharing across a few donors was observed for about 5% of naive CD4, over 3% of naive CD8, 2% to 2.5% of memory CD4, and roughly 0.4% of memory CD8 clonotypes. Based on pairwise subsampling, the degree of clonotype sharing among donors was expected to be affected by sequencing depth. Incomplete sequencing was indicated by rarefaction of sorted-subset datasets, despite the large sequencing depth. Compared with non-shared clonotypes, the clonotypes found in all four sorted-subset donors had higher generation probabilities. Naive subsets generally had larger estimated clonotype richness than memory subsets. Because the study included only a small number of donors, the genetic and exposure-history diversity represented was limited.

TCR CDR3 regions were amplified from genomic DNA by multiplex PCR using the deep immunoSEQ assay. For each cell subset, the extracted genomic DNA was distributed evenly across all wells of several immunoSEQ 96-well plates, and each plate served as one replicate. For sorted subsets, 150 to 250 ng of genomic DNA, equivalent to some 33,000 T cell genomes, went into each replicate PCR. Purified libraries were quantified with a Qubit 3.0 fluorometer, sized on a Bioanalyzer 2100, and re-quantified with the KAPA Library Quantification kit. Every immunoSEQ 96-well plate was sequenced on a separate single-read 150-cycle Illumina NextSeq 550 flow cell. The authors processed their data as follows. The immunoSEQ output contained only junctional sequences without quality scores, so filtering could not match that applied to full-length reads. Sequences were annotated with PyIR, a Python wrapper for IgBLAST v1.9, using IMGT germline references to assign V/J genes and CDR3. Reads were removed for weak V/J assignments (E-value above 1e-6), missing CDR3, stop codons, out-of-frame junctions, or ambiguous translated residues. V3J clonotypes were defined by identical inferred V gene, J gene, and CDR3 amino acid sequence. The percentage overlap between two repertoires was calculated by dividing the number of shared unique clonotypes by the size of the smaller repertoire. Richness of each repertoire was evaluated using RTK rarefaction, the Chao1 estimator, and Recon v2.1 estimates of unobserved clonotypes. OLGA was used to compute generation probabilities for all TCRbeta clonotypes that the gDNA method yielded from a few donors. The source is immuneACCESS, and TCRdb retained only in-frame sequences with V and J called. Part of the clones is not carried over; for the studies checked, unresolved V genes explain less than half of this, and the remainder is unexplained. V and J calls and clone size are given by that table; D and trimming were obtained from the DNA. The sample table lists 2 million to 2.5 million clones, roughly 95% of them with a count of one. Roughly 0.13% of the sample rests with the top ten.

The germline V gene encodes CDR1 MGHDK and CDR2 SYGVNS. V gives up 5 bases and J gives up 7 bases, and the segment between their germline ends measures 15 bases. From its cysteine to its phenylalanine, the CDR3 spans 14 amino acids. Only CDR3 DNA remains: 42 bases, in frame from the first base. The TCR sequence derives from a man younger than 35 in good health. The sample was naive CD4+ T cells sorted from blood. The intended sense of this specimen's cell subset or site label: CD45RA+ positively selected. The sequence links TRBV25-1 to TRBJ2-1; TRBD2 is a possible D gene, resting on 5 matching bases. The CDR3 in this case is CASSPPSGANEQFF. Read as DNA, the sequence is TGTGCCAGCAGTCCCCCCAGCGGAGCTAATGAGCAGTTCTTC. The CDR3 plus the reference TRBV25-1 and TRBJ2-1 genes for the other parts give the full variable domain: EADIYQTPRYLVIGTGKKITLECSQTMGHDKMYWYQQDPGMELHLIHYSYGVNSTEKGDLSSESTVSRIRTEHFPLTLESARPSHTSQYLCASSPPSGANEQFFGPGTRLTVL.